This T cell receptor beta chain is from a study of blood T cell repertoires in COVID-19. About the research overall: COVID-19 samples collected from the United States, Italy and Spain covered acute and convalescent phases. PBMCs, B-cell-depleted T cells, or T cells were the source of the cDNA or gDNA that made up the material.

The germline CDR1 and CDR2 sequences are ENHRY and SYGVKD. The CDR3 runs to 13 residues. Trimming cost V 9 bases and J 2 bases, with 13 bases left between them. Per the study methods: Reference gene primers were amplified, and this amplification served to estimate nucleated cell counts. Assay used: immunoSEQ multiplex PCR; TCRdb lists only in-frame clones, some missing. V and J calls and clone size are those listed in that table; D and trimming were worked out from the DNA. The sample carries about 180,000 clones, 80% to 90% recorded once. The V and J genes are TRBV10-3 and TRBJ2-5, with D maybe TRBD1 (7 bases). Sequenced: peripheral blood. This TCR was sampled from a middle-aged man with active or convalescent COVID-19. CDR3 in DNA: TGTGCCATTGCGGAGGGACAGCAAGAGACCCAGTACTTC. As protein: CAIAEGQQETQYF.